The 3 T cell receptor beta chains given below trace back to one sample, sequenced in a study of metastatic and nonmetastatic thyroid tumors. From the PCR reads, TCRdb re-called clones with MiXCR. The data show about 8,000 clones, 28% seen once. No patient received treatment before thyroid surgery. The sequenced material came from tumor tissue. The receptors stem from a male donor with papillary thyroid cancer or a benign thyroid nodule (not recorded which). Some clones in this sample may be carry-over from other donors' samples.

The CDR3 reads CASSLDSGMGEQYV. The CDR3 DNA sequence: TGTGCCAGTAGTCTAGACAGTGGGATGGGGGAGCAGTACGTC. The chain has TRBV19 and TRBJ2-7, with D maybe TRBD1 (5 bases). CDR1 and CDR2 (germline): LNHDA, SQIVND (reference sequence). The CDR3 runs to 14 residues.

The sample holds a few counts of this clone. The chain uses TRBV2 and TRBJ2-1; D possibly corresponds to TRBD1 (7 bases). Between the trimmed V and J ends, which lost 3 bases and 5 bases, there was a span of 8 bases. The CDR3 totals 13 residues. Germline assignment: CDR1 SNHLY and CDR2 FYNNEI. DNA of the CDR3: TGTGCCAGCAGTGACAGGGGGGACAATGAGCAGTTCTTC. Translation gives CASSDRGDNEQFF.

The chain uses TRBV20-1 and TRBJ2-7; TRBD1 or TRBD2 may be the D gene (5 bases each). CDR1 is DFQATT, CDR2 SNEGSKA, per germline (reference sequence). The CDR3 totals 14 residues. The V gene lost 6 bases and the J gene lost 2 bases, with 17 bases spanning the gap. The CDR3 region is CSAKLEGSTYEQYF. The CDR3 DNA follows: TGCAGTGCCAAGCTAGAGGGGAGTACCTACGAGCAGTACTTC.